The 9 T cell receptor beta chains in this list originate from one sample, sequenced in a study of beta chain features in type 1 diabetes (dated by TCRdb to 2017 to 2018). Library construction relied on the immunoSEQ multiplex PCR assay. The entire isolated RNA was reverse transcribed using the High Capacity cDNA Reverse Transcription Kit, and thus expressed TCRB transcripts were sequenced. Held by TCRdb, this immuneACCESS table contains in-frame sequences only and omits some clones. Under half of the omission traces to an unresolved V gene where checked; the cause of the rest is unknown. This sample is represented by roughly 150,000 clones; about 8.1% of them were singletons. Approximately 0.65% of the sample lies in the top ten. Specimen: central memory CD4+ T cells from blood. These receptor sequences come from a man aged 18 to 29 in good health.

This chain links TRBV4-1 with TRBJ1-4, with 10 bases identical to TRBD1. Germline assignment: CDR1 MGHRA and CDR2 YSYEKL. V trimming: 3 bases; J trimming: 8 bases; junction bases outside the gene matches: 6. The CDR3 contains 15 residues. The CDR3 DNA sequence: TGCGCCAGCAGCCATCCAGGACAGGGGGAGGAAAAACTGTTTTTT. Translation: CASSHPGQGEEKLFF.

This clone was counted between two and nine times. This chain links TRBV4-2 with TRBJ2-1, with 10 nucleotides matching TRBD1. This CDR3 has 16 amino acids. Germline V gene data show CDR1 as LGHNA and CDR2 as YNFKEQ. Trimming removed 4 bases from V and 4 bases from J; junction bases left unmatched: 7. Here the CDR3 reads CASSLSDRGPYNEQFF. As DNA, the CDR3 is TGTGCCAGCAGCCTCTCCGACAGGGGGCCGTACAATGAGCAGTTCTTC.

The chain combines TRBV4-3 with TRBJ1-2, with D possibly being TRBD1 (6 bases). Trimming cost V 4 bases and J 8 bases, with 17 bases left between them. The CDR3 has 14 amino acids. Germline V gene lookup returns CDR1 LGHNA and CDR2 YSLEER. The CDR3 here is CASSLTGHSIGYTF. The CDR3 coding sequence is TGCGCCAGCAGCCTTACGGGACATTCAATCGGCTACACCTTC.

In this sample, this clone turned up a few times. The V gene is TRBV7-2, the J gene TRBJ2-3; 12 bases line up with TRBD2. J was trimmed by 6 bases and V by 6 bases; bases with no gene match: 13. This CDR3 has 17 residues. CDR1 and CDR2 (germline): SGHTA, FQGNSA. The CDR3 reads CASRSAGLAGRRDTQYF. The CDR3 region has the DNA TGTGCCAGCAGATCAGCCGGACTAGCGGGGAGAAGGGATACGCAGTATTTT.

There are a few counts of this clone. The chain uses TRBV7-9 and TRBJ2-3, with TRBD2 matching over 13 bases. This CDR3 has 15 amino acids. Germline V CDR1 and CDR2: SEHNR, FQNEAQ (reference sequence). Trimming removed 5 bases from V and 4 bases from J; junction bases left unmatched: 3. This CDR3 reads CASSRTSGSADTQYF. Written as DNA, the CDR3 is TGTGCCAGCAGCAGGACTAGCGGGAGTGCAGATACGCAGTATTTT.

The table lists this clone with many counts. The CDR3 DNA reads TGTGCCAGCAGCCGATGGACAGGGGTCGAGCAGTACTTC. Translation gives CASSRWTGVEQYF. The chain recombines TRBV7-2 with TRBJ2-7, with TRBD1 matching over 9 bases. CDR3 size: 13 residues. The V gene's germline CDR1 is SGHTA and CDR2 FQGNSA. V was clipped by 5 bases and J by 6 bases; unmatched bases: 5.

This clone has just a few counts. The chain recombines TRBV5-1 with TRBJ2-7; 8 bases are a match to TRBD1. CDR1 and CDR2 (germline): SGHRS, YFSETQ. V trimming: 5 bases; J trimming: 3 bases; junction bases outside the gene matches: 10. The CDR3 covers 15 residues. CDR3 in DNA: TGCGCCAGCAGGTTTGCGGACAGGGATGACTACGAGCAGTACTTC. Its protein is CASRFADRDDYEQYF. The full variable domain, its missing parts supplied by reference TRBV5-1 and TRBJ2-7, is KAGVTQTPRYLIKTRGQQVTLSCSPISGHRSVSWYQQTPGQGLQFLFEYFSETQRNKGNFPGRFSGRQFSNSRSEMNVSTLELGDSALYLCASRFADRDDYEQYFGPGTRLTVT.

The chain recombines TRBV4-2 with TRBJ2-3; TRBD2 is a possible D gene (7 bases). Germline loops: CDR1 LGHNA, CDR2 YNFKEQ. V dropped 1 base and J dropped 6 bases, with 14 bases sitting between them. CDR3 size: 15 residues. The chain's CDR3 is CASSQGGLAEDTQYF. In DNA form, the CDR3 reads TGTGCCAGCAGCCAAGGGGGGCTAGCGGAGGATACGCAGTATTTT.

This chain connects TRBV6-5 to TRBJ2-5; 10 positions match TRBD2. Germline assignment: CDR1 MNHEY and CDR2 SVGAGI. The CDR3 runs 15 residues. V shed 5 bases, J shed 3 bases, and the junction held 6 bases outside the gene matches. The CDR3: CASSSSAGGKETQYF. As DNA, the CDR3 is TGTGCCAGCAGTAGCTCAGCGGGGGGGAAAGAGACCCAGTACTTC.